Included here is one TCR beta chain sequence, with context. What antigen it recognizes has not been identified. Nothing much larger sits one base from this clone, and base qualities are not available. Profiling of TCR beta VDJ combinations and CDR3 sequences used genomic DNA as the template. TCR repertoire sequencing was run on an Illumina HiSeq 2000. The study's processing was this. TRBV/TRBJ rearrangement plots, CDR3 size and DJ length profiles, and Simpson's diversity index were used to evaluate the repertoires. Whichever DNA sequence was most abundant in the deep sequencing data was defined as the immunodominant clone. CDR3 amino acid sequences were checked for sharing across subjects and were also compared against the VDJdb database and published repertoires. The public reads were reanalyzed by TCRdb: fastp trimming at Q25, MiXCR alignment, in-frame beta chains only. Every CDR3 protein is listed once, alongside the most common genes and DNA of its rows. These V and J calls are TCRdb output, not the study's own analysis. This sample is represented by 150,000 or so distinct CDR3 sequences; under 55% of them were singletons. Roughly 1.2% of the sample is held by the ten biggest clonotypes.

The sample originates from a study of CD8+CD57+ T cells in acquired aplastic anemia (dated by TCRdb to between 2018 and 2020). About the study as a whole: Extracted DNA from sorted CD4+ and CD8+ cells averaged approximately 3 ug, ranging from roughly 0.19 to 27.4 ug. A CD8+CD57+ expansion meant a frequency higher than the mean frequency seen in healthy subjects. What the authors observed across the whole study: Although under 35 CD8+ CDR3 sequences were shared by patients and controls, these sequences appeared highly expressed in patients and within the immunodominant clones of patients. Between patients and healthy controls, no significant difference in CD8+ Simpson's diversity was found (P=0.060).

The patients picked for sequencing were ones in whom flow cytometry had shown an expansion of CD8+CD57+ cells. Severe acquired aplastic anemia was diagnosed in all patients according to International Study of Aplastic Anemia and Agranulocytosis and Camitta criteria. No patient had received any therapy when blood was sampled. In the study, sorted CD4+ and CD8+ blood T cells from patients with severe aplastic anemia and from healthy subjects underwent deep sequencing of TCR repertoires. Patients were enrolled under clinicaltrials.gov protocols 00001620, 01623167, 00001397, 00071045, 00081523 and 00961064 in the USA. Ficoll-Paque density gradient centrifugation was used to isolate peripheral blood mononuclear cells. Before DNA was extracted, CD4+ and CD8+ T cells were sorted using either FACS or magnetic beads. Including the terminal cysteine and phenylalanine, the CDR3 comprises 15 residues. The read is trimmed to its CDR3 DNA, 45 bases read in frame from base 1. Trimming removed 1 base from V and 11 bases from J, leaving 19 bases between the germline ends. Taken from the germline V gene (reference sequence), the CDR1 and CDR2 loops are LGHDT and YNNKEL.

Sequenced input: sorted CD4+, CD8+, or CD8+CD57+ T cells (not recorded which) from PBMCs. The TCR sequence derives from a human donor with aplastic anemia. The chain employs TRBV3-1 and TRBJ2-3, with the identity of the D gene unclear. The CDR3 here reads CASSQVSGPGRGQYF. The DNA sequence follows: TGTGCCAGCAGCCAAGTGTCTGGGCCAGGTCGTGGGCAGTATTTT.